One TCR beta chain is described in this entry. The sample holds many counts of this clonotype. It lacks a known antigen. The record has no base qualities; no much larger clone is one base away. This sample was taken from a study of spatial heterogeneity in lung cancer (dated 2019 in TCRdb). With respect to the entire study: Beta-chain transcripts were consistently detected in greater numbers than alpha-chain transcripts, which likely reflected higher beta-chain transcript abundance. In the raw uncorrected reads, each unique combination of TCR and UMI appeared more than ten times on average. In non-small cell lung cancer, the study quantitatively compared TCR alpha and beta repertoires across several tumor regions, matched nontumor lung, and blood. Nonsynonymous mutation counts, determined by whole-exome sequencing of tumor tissue, were related to TCR repertoire features. Both alpha and beta chains were TCR-sequenced in samples taken at surgery, namely 220 tumor regions, 62 to 70 matched nontumor lung samples and about 58 PBMC samples.

Library creation used 5' RACE. The data were produced on a NextSeq 500. The TCR library protocol attached a unique molecular identifier to each TCR cDNA molecule to allow correction of PCR and sequencing errors. The paper's data handling went like this. TCR identification, UMI-based error correction and CDR3 extraction were all carried out with Decombinator tools. Expanded TCRs were defined as those above a frequency of 2 per 1,000, corresponding to the top 1% of the tumor frequency distribution. Rényi diversity was computed with the R vegan package after subsampling each repertoire 100 times to 5,000 TCRs. To build CDR3 similarity networks, amino acid triplet string-kernel similarity was used, and CDR3s were connected when their pairwise similarity was above 0.82. In-frame beta chains were kept once TCRdb had trimmed the public reads at Q25 with fastp and called clones with MiXCR. Entries are consolidated by CDR3 protein sequence, retaining the most common genes and DNA. Clone size and V and J calls follow TCRdb, not the original study. This sample gives about 22,000 distinct CDR3 sequences in total; about 4.5% of them show up just once. Over 30% of the sample belongs to the ten largest clones.

What the study reported, not specific to this receptor: Confirming at a functional level the hypothesis that regional TCRs recognize regional mutations was considered to require additional single-cell paired TCR alpha and beta sequencing. Ubiquitous expanded tumor TCRs showed up in blood more often at tumor resection than at routine follow-up.

The germline ends are 10 bases apart after V is trimmed by 0 bases and J by 8 bases. From its cysteine to its phenylalanine, the CDR3 spans 14 amino acids. Kept here is only the CDR3 DNA, which spans 42 bases and is read in frame from base 1. The germline V gene encodes CDR1 SEHNR and CDR2 FQNEAQ (reference sequence). Sample time point, as interpreted from the label and publication: sample taken at primary tumor resection. TCR sequencing used whole RNA extracted from tumor and nontumor lung tissue, or from cryopreserved PBMC samples, without cell sorting. Samples were obtained from roughly 72 patients with early-stage, untreated non-small cell lung cancer from the lung TRACERx cohort. Only patients with enough RNA available from two or more tumor regions were chosen for TCR sequencing.

Specimen: PBMCs, collected at surgery. Recombination connected TRBV7-9 to TRBJ2-2, with the D gene call left open. The receptor comes from a male donor with early-stage non-small cell lung cancer. The nucleotide sequence is TGTGCCAGCAGCTTAGCGCAACCGCGAGGGGAGCTGTTTTTT. Its coded protein is CASSLAQPRGELFF.